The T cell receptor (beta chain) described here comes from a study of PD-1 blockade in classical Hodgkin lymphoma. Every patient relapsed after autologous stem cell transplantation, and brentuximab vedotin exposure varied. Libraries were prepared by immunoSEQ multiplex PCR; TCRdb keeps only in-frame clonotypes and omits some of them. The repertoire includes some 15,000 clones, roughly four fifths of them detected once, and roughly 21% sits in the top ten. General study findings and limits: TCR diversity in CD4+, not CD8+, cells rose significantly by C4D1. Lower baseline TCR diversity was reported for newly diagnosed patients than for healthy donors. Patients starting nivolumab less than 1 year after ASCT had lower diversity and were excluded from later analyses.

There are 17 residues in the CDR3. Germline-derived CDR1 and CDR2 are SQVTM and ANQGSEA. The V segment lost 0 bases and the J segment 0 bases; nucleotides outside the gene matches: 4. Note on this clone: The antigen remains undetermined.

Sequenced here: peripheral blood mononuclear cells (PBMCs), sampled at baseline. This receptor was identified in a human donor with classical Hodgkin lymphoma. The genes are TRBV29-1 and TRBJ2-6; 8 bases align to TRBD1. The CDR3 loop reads CSVEETRGHSGANVLTF. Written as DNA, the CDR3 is TGCAGCGTTGAAGAGACCAGGGGGCACTCTGGGGCCAACGTCCTGACTTTC.